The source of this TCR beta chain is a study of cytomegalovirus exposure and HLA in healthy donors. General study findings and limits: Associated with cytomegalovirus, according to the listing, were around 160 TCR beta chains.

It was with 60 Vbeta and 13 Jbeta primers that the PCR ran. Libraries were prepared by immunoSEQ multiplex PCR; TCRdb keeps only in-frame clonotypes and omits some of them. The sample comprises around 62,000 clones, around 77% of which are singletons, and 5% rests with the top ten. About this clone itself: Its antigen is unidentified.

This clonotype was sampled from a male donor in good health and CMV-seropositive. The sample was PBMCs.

In DNA form, the CDR3 reads TGTGCCAGCAGCGAGGACAGGGCGGACTACACCTTC. It specifies CASSEDRADYTF. This chain uses TRBV7-3 with TRBJ1-2, with 8 bases fitting TRBD1. The germline V gene encodes CDR1 SGHTA and CDR2 FQGTGA. The trim removed 5 bases at V and 10 bases at J, leaving 6 bases unmatched. CDR3 size: 12 residues. Filled out from reference TRBV7-3 and TRBJ1-2, the complete variable domain reads GAGVSQTPSNKVTEKGKYVELRCDPISGHTALYWYRQSLGQGPEFLIYFQGTGAADDSGLPNDRFFAVRPEGSVSTLKIQRTERGDSAVYLCASSEDRADYTFGSGTRLTVV.